This T cell receptor (beta chain) was documented in a study of cytomegalovirus exposure and HLA in healthy donors. Study-level findings and limits: The study recorded some 160 TCR beta chains that were cytomegalovirus-associated. Within a later analysis, the majority of CMV-associated TCR beta chains appeared HLA-restricted. When analyzed later, a missense DCLRE1C variant was found to be linked to TCR beta V- and J-gene trimming. Accounts indicate the classifier identified cytomegalovirus status with strong specificity and sensitivity.

The PCR ran on 60 Vbeta and 13 Jbeta primers. Generated by immunoSEQ multiplex PCR, the TCRdb table keeps only in-frame clones and is missing some. Here the sample spans about 160,000 clones, over 60% being singletons. In germline, CDR1 is MGHRA, CDR2 YSYEKL. This CDR3 spans 15 amino acids. The V end was cut by 3 bases, the J end by 2 bases, with 13 bases between. Turning to this clone: Its antigen is still unknown.

The V and J genes are TRBV4-1 and TRBJ1-2; a possible D gene is TRBD1 (6 bases). The specimen sequenced was PBMCs. The source of this sequence is a woman in her 30s in good health and CMV-seronegative. CDR3 sequence (DNA): TGCGCCAGCAGCCAGCAGGCCGGGACAAACTATGGCTACACCTTC. Protein: CASSQQAGTNYGYTF.